The entry below describes one TCR beta chain. Base qualities are missing; no much larger clone stands one base away. The sample belongs to a study of blood T cell repertoires in acute mononucleosis (dated by TCRdb to 2019 to 2021). Regarding the complete study: Convalescent samples, representing the memory response, were collected 5 to 8 months after the acute presentation. The mean EBV load in blood was approximately 4 log10 genome copies per million B cells during acute infection, compared with approximately 2.8 at convalescence.

What the work shows at the level of the full study, not this receptor alone: With only a few donors in the cohort, group averages were based on very few individuals. Only around 10% of unique acute clonotypes persisted into convalescence, yet these made up most of the response; new diverse de novo clonotypes seemingly replaced the rest. Low acute-to-convalescent clonotype overlap might partly reflect sampling error, because only a fraction of each donor's blood was analyzed.

Sample time point, as interpreted from the label and publication: convalescence about 6 months (5-8 months) after acute presentation (visit 7). Over the course of primary infection, this study followed CD8 T cell responses against two immunodominant EBV epitopes, BRLF1 109 (YVL-BR) and BMLF1 280 (GLC-BM). A positive serum heterophile antibody test and EBV viral capsid antigen-specific IgM indicated primary EBV infection. As a first step, magnetic positive selection (MACS) was used to enrich total CD8 T cells from the PBMCs. A FACSAria III was used to sort live CD3+ CD8+ tetramer+ cells to over 85% purity. Cells were sorted with a PE-conjugated tetramer loaded with the BMLF1 280-288 peptide. TCR repertoires of EBV epitope-specific CD8 T cells were deep-sequenced directly ex vivo after tetramer sorting, at acute infection and at convalescence. The donors were a few individuals between about 18 and 29 years old who had clinical acute infectious mononucleosis and laboratory evidence of primary EBV infection. Heparinized peripheral blood was collected once when donors presented clinically with mononucleosis symptoms and a second time roughly 6 months afterward. Ficoll-Paque density gradient centrifugation was used to isolate PBMCs.

Total RNA from at least 9,500 sorted tetramer+ CD8 T cells was reverse transcribed into cDNA for TCR profiling. CDR3 regions were PCR-amplified with primers annealing to V and J regions, and unique molecular identifiers were added to track templates. Profiling of the TCRalpha and TCRbeta chains was done on the immunoSEQ platform, including the sequencing and error-correction standards of that platform. The authors' analysis ran thus. Clonal copy numbers were corrected for sequencing and PCR errors, and IMGT conventions were followed to define CDR3s. Analysis was restricted to productive rearrangements and was performed with immunoSEQ Analyzer versions 2.0 and 3.0, and gene-pairing frequencies were further processed in Microsoft Excel. Circos plots were used to visualize V-J pairings, and MEME together with a custom motifSearch program was used to find CDR3 motifs. The OLGA algorithm was used to calculate the probability of generation of TCR sequences. Clonotypes found at both visits were termed persistent, clonotypes found only in the acute phase were termed nonpersistent, and clonotypes found only at convalescence were termed de novo. An amino acid clonotype used by more than one donor was defined as a public TCR. TCRdb stores this immuneACCESS table with in-frame sequences only. Part of the clones is absent; in the studies checked, under half of the shortfall reflects unresolved V genes, and no reason is known for the rest. That table supplies the V and J calls and clone size; D and trimming were determined from the DNA. This sample holds thousands of clones; roughly 25% were observed only once. The ten largest clones take up roughly 50% of the sample.

This receptor was identified in a woman aged 18-29 years with infectious mononucleosis caused by EBV. Sequencing used EBV GLC epitope tetramer+ CD8+ T cells sorted from PBMCs, obtained during convalescence from infectious mononucleosis. According to the study, the label for this sample's cell subset or site signals: CD8 T cells binding tetramer with EBV BMLF1 280-288 peptide (GLC-BM).

The DNA sequence is as follows: TGCAGCGGTGCCGACGGGGCCTACGAGCAGTACTTC. This sequence encodes CSGADGAYEQYF. Recombination connected TRBV29-1 to TRBJ2-7, with a weak D call of TRBD2 (5 bases match). Including cysteine and phenylalanine, the CDR3 has 12 amino acids. Only the CDR3 region is kept as DNA, spanning 36 bases read in frame from base 1. Trimming removed 7 bases from V and 2 bases from J, leaving 12 bases between the germline ends. CDR1 and CDR2, per the germline V gene, are SQVTM and ANQGSEA.